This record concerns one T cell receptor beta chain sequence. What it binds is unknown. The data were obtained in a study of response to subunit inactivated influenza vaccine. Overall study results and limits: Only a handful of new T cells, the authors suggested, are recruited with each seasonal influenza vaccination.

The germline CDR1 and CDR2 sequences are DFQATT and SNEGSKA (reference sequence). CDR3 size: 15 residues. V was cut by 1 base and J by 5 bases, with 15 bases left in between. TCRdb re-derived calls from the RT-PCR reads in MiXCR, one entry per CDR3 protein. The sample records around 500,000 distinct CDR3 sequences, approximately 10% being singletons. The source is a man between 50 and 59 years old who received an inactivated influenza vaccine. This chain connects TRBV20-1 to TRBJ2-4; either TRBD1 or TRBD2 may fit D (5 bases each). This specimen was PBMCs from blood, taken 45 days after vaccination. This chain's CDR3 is CSARAEWGRENIQYF. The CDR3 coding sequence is TGCAGTGCTAGAGCGGAATGGGGACGGGAAAACATTCAGTACTTC.